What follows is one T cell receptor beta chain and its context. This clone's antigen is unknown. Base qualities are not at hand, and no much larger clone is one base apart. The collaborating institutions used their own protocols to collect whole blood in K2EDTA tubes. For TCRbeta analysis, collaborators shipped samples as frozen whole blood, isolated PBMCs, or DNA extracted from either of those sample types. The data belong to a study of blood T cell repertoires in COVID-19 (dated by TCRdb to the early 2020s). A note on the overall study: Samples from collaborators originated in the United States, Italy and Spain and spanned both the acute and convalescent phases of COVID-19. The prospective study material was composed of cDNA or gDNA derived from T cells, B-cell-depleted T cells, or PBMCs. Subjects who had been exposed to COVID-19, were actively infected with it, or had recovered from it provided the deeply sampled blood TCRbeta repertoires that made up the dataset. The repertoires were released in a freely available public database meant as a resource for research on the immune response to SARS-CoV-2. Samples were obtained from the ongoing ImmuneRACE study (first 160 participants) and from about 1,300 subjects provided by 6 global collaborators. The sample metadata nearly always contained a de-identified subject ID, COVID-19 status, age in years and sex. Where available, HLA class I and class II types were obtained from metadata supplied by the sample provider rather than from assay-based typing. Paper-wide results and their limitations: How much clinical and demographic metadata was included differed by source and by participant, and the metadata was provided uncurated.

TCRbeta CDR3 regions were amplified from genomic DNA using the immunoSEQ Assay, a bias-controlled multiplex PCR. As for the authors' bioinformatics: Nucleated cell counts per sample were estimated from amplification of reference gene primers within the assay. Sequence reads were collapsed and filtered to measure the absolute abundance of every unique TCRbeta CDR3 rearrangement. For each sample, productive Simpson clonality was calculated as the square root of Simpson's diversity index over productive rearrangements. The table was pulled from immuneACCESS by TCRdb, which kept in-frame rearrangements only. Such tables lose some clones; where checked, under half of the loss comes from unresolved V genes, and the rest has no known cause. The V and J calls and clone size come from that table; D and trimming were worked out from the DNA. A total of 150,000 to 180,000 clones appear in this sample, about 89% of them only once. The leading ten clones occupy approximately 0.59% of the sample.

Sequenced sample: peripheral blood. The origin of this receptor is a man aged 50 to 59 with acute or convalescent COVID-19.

The nucleotide sequence reads as follows: TGCAGTGCTAGTGCTCACATGAACACTGAAGCTTTCTTT. Its protein product is CSASAHMNTEAFF. The chain is assembled from TRBV20-1 and TRBJ1-1; no D segment can be confidently identified. The CDR3 spans 13 residues, from the cysteine through the phenylalanine. Only the CDR3 part of the read is kept: 39 bases, read in frame from the first base. The germline V gene encodes CDR1 DFQATT and CDR2 SNEGSKA (reference sequence). A distance of 8 bases separates the germline ends of V and J, which lose 3 bases and 0 bases respectively.